Sequencing of this T cell receptor (beta chain) was carried out in a study of cytomegalovirus exposure and HLA in healthy donors. A word on this clone: Its antigen remains unknown.

60 Vbeta and 13 Jbeta primers were used in PCR. Repertoires were generated with immunoSEQ multiplex PCR, while TCRdb's copy carries only in-frame clones and drops some. The data contain about 140,000 clones, roughly three fifths of them singletons. General observations from the study: Associated with cytomegalovirus, according to the listing, were some 150 TCR beta chains.

Trimming took 6 bases from V and 0 from J, leaving 8 bases between them. Germline V gives CDR1 SEHNR, CDR2 FQNEAQ (reference sequence). The CDR3 covers 13 residues. Sequenced: PBMCs. This chain links TRBV7-9 with TRBJ1-2; D is possibly TRBD1 (5 bases). This TCR came from a woman aged 55-69 years in good health and CMV-seronegative. The CDR3 DNA reads as TGTGCCAGCAGGAGGGACTCTAACTATGGCTACACCTTC. Amino acids: CASRRDSNYGYTF.